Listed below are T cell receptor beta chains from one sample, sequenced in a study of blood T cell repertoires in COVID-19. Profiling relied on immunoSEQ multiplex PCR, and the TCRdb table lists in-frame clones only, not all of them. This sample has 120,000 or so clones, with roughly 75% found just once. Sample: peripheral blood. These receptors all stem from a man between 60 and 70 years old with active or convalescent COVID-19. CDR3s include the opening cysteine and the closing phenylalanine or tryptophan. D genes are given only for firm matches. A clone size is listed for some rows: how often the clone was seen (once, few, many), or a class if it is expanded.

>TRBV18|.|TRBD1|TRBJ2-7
TGTGCCAGCTCCGCAGGGGGAAGGAACGAGCAGTACTTC
CASSAGGRNEQYF
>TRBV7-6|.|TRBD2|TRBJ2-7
TGTGCCAGCACCCCCGGGACTAGCGGGAGCTACGAGCAGTACTTC
CASTPGTSGSYEQYF
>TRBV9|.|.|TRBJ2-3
TGTGCCAGCAGCGCGGGGGGCGGGAAGACAGATACGCAGTATTTT
CASSAGGGKTDTQYF
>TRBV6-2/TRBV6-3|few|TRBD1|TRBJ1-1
TGTGCCAGCAGTTATATCACGGGACAGGGGGCGCGGACCACTGAAGCTTTCTTT
CASSYITGQGARTTEAFF
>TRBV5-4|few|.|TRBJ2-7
TGTGCCAGCAGCTTGGACAGGGCAATAGGATACGAGCAGTACTTC
CASSLDRAIGYEQYF
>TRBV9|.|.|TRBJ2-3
TGTGCCAGCAGACCCGAGGGGGGGGCAGATACGCAGTATTTT
CASRPEGGADTQYF
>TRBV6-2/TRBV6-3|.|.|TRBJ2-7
TGTGCCAGCAGCCTAAGAGGACAGAAGTACGAGCAGTACTTC
CASSLRGQKYEQYF
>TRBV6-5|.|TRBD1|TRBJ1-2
TGTGCCAGCTCAAAAGGGACAGTAGCTAACTATGGCTACACCTTC
CASSKGTVANYGYTF
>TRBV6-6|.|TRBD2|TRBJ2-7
TGTGCCAGCAGTCCCGGACTAGCGGGTTCCTACGAGCAGTACTTC
CASSPGLAGSYEQYF
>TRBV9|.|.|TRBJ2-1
TGTGCCAGCAGCCCGACTCCCTCCCATAACAATGAGCAGTTCTTC
CASSPTPSHNNEQFF
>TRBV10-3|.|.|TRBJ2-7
TGTGCCATCAGTGAGTCTAAGGCTAGCTACGAGCAGTACTTC
CAISESKASYEQYF
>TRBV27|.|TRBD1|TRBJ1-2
TGTGCCAGCAGTTTAAACGTGGGACAGGGCTGGTCCTACTATGGCTACACCTTC
CASSLNVGQGWSYYGYTF
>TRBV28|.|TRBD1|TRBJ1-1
TGTGCCAGCCAGGGACAGATTGAAGCTTTCTTT
CASQGQIEAFF